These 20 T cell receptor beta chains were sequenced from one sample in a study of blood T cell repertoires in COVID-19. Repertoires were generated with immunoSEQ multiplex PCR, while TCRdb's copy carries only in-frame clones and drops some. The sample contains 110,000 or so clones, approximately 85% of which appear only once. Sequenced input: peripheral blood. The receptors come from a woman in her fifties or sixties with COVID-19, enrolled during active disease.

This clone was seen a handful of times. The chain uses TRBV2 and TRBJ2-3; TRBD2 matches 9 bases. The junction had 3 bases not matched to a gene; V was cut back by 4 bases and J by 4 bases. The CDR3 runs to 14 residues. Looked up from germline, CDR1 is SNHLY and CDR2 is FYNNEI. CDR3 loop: CASSGVAGADTQYF. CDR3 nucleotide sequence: TGTGCCAGCAGTGGAGTAGCGGGGGCAGATACGCAGTATTTT.

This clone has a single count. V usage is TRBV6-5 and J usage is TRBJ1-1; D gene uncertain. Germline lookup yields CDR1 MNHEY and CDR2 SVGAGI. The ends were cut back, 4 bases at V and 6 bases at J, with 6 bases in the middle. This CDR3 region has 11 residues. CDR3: CASSWASEAFF. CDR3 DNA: TGTGCCAGCAGTTGGGCATCTGAAGCTTTCTTT.

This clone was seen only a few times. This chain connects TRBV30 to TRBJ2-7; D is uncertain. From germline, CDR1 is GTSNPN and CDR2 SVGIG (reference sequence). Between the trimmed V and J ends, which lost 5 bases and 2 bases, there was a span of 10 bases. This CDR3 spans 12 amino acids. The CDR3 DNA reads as TGTGCCTGGTTGACGACAACCTACGAGCAGTACTTC. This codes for CAWLTTTYEQYF.

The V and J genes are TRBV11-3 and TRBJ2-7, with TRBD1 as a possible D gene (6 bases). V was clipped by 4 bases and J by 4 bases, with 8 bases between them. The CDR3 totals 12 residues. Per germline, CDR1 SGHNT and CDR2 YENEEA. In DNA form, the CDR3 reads TGTGCCAGCAGCTCCCAGGGGTACGAGCAGTACTTC. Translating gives CASSSQGYEQYF.

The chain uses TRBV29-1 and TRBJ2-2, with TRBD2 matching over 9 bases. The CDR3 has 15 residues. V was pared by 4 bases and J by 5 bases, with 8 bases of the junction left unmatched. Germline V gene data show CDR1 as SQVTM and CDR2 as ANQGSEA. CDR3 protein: CSVVGGGAHTGELFF. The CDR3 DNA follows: TGCAGCGTTGTAGGCGGGGGGGCCCATACCGGGGAGCTGTTTTTT.

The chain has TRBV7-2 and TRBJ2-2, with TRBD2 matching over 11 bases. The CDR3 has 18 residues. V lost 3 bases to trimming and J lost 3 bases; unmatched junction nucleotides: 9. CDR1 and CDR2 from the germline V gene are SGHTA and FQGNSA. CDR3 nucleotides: TGTGCCAGCAGCTTCCTGGTTAGCGGGGGGGCTGACACCGGGGAGCTGTTTTTT. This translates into CASSFLVSGGADTGELFF.

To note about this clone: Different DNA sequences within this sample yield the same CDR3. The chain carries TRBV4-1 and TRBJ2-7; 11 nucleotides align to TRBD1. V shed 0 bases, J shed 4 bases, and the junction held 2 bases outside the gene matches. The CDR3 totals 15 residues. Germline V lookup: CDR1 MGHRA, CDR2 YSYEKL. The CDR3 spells CASSQDRDRGYEQYF. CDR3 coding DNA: TGCGCCAGCAGCCAAGATAGGGACAGGGGGTACGAGCAGTACTTC.

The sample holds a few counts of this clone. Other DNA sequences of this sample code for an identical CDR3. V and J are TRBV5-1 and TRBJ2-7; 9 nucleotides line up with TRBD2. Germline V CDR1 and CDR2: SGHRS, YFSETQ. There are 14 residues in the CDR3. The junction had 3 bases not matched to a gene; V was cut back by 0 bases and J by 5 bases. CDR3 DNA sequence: TGCGCCAGCAGCTTGGGCGGGGGGGCTGACGAGCAGTACTTC. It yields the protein CASSLGGGADEQYF. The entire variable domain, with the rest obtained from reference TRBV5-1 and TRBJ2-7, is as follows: KAGVTQTPRYLIKTRGQQVTLSCSPISGHRSVSWYQQTPGQGLQFLFEYFSETQRNKGNFPGRFSGRQFSNSRSEMNVSTLELGDSALYLCASSLGGGADEQYFGPGTRLTVT.

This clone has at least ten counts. CDR3 sequence reads: CASSEGPFDTEAFF. As DNA, the CDR3 is TGTGCCAGCAGTGAAGGGCCGTTTGACACTGAAGCTTTCTTT. This chain links TRBV6-1 with TRBJ1-1; D is ambiguous. CDR1 is MNHNS and CDR2 is SASEGT in the germline V gene. Trimming cost V 1 base and J 3 bases, with 9 bases left between them. The CDR3 consists of 14 residues.

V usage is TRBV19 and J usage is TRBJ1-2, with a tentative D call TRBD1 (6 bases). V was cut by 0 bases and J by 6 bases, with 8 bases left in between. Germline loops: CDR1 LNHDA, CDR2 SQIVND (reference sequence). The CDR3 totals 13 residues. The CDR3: CASSIDAGDGYTF. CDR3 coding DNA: TGTGCCAGTAGTATAGATGCAGGGGATGGCTACACCTTC.

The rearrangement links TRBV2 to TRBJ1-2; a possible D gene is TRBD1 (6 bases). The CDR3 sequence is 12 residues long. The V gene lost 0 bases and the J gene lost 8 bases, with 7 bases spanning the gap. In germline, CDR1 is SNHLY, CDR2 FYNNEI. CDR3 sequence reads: CASSEARGGYTF. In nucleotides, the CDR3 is TGTGCCAGCAGTGAAGCTAGGGGGGGCTACACCTTC.

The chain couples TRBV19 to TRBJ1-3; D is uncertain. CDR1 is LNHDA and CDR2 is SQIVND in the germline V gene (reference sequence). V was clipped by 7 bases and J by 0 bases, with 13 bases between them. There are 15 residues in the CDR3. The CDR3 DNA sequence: TGTGCCAGTATGGGCAGCCAATTCTCTGGAAACACCATATATTTT. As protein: CASMGSQFSGNTIYF.

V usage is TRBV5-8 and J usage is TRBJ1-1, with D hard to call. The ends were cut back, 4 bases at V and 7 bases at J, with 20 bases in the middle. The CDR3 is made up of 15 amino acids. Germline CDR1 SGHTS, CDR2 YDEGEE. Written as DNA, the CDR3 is TGTGCCAGCAGCCGCGAGCCCGAGCCAGGCTATGAAGCTTTCTTT. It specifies CASSREPEPGYEAFF.

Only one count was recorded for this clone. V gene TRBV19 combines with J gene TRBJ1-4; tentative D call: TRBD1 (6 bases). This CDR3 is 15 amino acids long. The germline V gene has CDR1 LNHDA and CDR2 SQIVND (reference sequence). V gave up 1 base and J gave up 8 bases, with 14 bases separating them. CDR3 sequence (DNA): TGTGCCAGTAGTATAGTGTGGACAGATGGAGAAAAACTGTTTTTT. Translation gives CASSIVWTDGEKLFF. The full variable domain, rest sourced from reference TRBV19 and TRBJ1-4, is DGGITQSPKYLFRKEGQNVTLSCEQNLNHDAMYWYRQDPGQGLRLIYYSQIVNDFQKGDIAEGYSVSREKKESFPLTVTSAQKNPTAFYLCASSIVWTDGEKLFFGSGTQLSVL.

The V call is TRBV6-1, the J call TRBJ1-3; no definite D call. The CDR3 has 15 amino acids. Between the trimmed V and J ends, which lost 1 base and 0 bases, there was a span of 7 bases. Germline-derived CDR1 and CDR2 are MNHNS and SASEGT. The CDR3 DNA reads TGTGCCAGCAGTGAAGTACAGTACTCTGGAAACACCATATATTTT. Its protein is CASSEVQYSGNTIYF.

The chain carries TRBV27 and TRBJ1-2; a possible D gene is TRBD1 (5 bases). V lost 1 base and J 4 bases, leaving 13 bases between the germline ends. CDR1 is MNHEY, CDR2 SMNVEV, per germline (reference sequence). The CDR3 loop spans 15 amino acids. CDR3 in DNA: TGTGCCAGCAGTTTATGGGGGGGGGTGGCCTATGGCTACACCTTC. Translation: CASSLWGGVAYGYTF.

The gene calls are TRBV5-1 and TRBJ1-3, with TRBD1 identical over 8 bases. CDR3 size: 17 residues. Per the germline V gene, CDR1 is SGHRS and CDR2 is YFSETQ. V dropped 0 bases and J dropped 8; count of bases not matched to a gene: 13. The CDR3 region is CASSLATRTGMTDTIYF. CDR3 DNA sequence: TGCGCCAGCAGCTTGGCCACCCGGACAGGGATGACAGACACCATATATTTT. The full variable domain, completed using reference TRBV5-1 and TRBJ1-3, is KAGVTQTPRYLIKTRGQQVTLSCSPISGHRSVSWYQQTPGQGLQFLFEYFSETQRNKGNFPGRFSGRQFSNSRSEMNVSTLELGDSALYLCASSLATRTGMTDTIYFGEGSWLTVV.

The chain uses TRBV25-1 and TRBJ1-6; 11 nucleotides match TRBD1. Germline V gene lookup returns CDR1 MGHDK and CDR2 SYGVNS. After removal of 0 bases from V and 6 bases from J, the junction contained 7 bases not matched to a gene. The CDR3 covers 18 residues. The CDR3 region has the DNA TGTGCCAGCAGTGAATATGCGGGACAGGGGGTTTCTAATTCACCCCTCCACTTT. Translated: CASSEYAGQGVSNSPLHF.

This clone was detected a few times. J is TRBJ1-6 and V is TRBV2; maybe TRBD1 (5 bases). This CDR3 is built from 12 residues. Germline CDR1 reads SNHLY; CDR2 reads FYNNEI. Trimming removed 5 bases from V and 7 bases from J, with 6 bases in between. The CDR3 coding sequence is TGTGCCAGCAGTTACAGGAATTCACCCCTCCACTTT. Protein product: CASSYRNSPLHF.

CDR3 sequence: CASSLGTSGGAFSGNEQFF. CDR3 DNA: TGTGCCAGCAGCTTAGGGACTAGCGGGGGGGCATTTTCGGGCAATGAGCAGTTCTTC. The J gene is TRBJ2-1, the V gene TRBV11-3, with 15 nucleotides matching TRBD2. The V gene end was trimmed by 1 base and the J gene end by 6 bases; junction bases not matched to a gene: 10. The germline V gene encodes CDR1 SGHNT and CDR2 YENEEA. This CDR3 has 19 residues.